Each of the 14 T cell receptor beta chains below was sequenced from the same sample in a study of early T cells in non-severe SARS-CoV-2 infection. TCRdb redid the calling of the 5' RACE reads with MiXCR, one entry per CDR3 protein. This table has around 88,000 distinct CDR3 sequences, approximately 15% appearing once. Sequenced input: whole blood. The receptors were sampled from an adult who was a healthcare worker with PCR-confirmed SARS-CoV-2 infection or an uninfected control (not recorded which).

This clonotype was counted a few times. The CDR3 spells CASSLSGISYNEQFF. As DNA, the CDR3 is TGTGCCAGCAGCCTTAGCGGGATTTCCTACAATGAGCAGTTCTTC. The chain uses TRBV7-9 and TRBJ2-1, with 8 positions matching TRBD2. Germline V gene data show CDR1 as SEHNR and CDR2 as FQNEAQ (reference sequence). This CDR3 is built from 15 residues. V shed 5 bases and J 1 base; nucleotides not matched to a gene: 4. The entire variable domain, with the rest obtained from reference TRBV7-9 and TRBJ2-1, is as follows: DTGVSQNPRHKITKRGQNVTFRCDPISEHNRLYWYRQTLGQGPEFLTYFQNEAQLEKSRLLSDRFSAERPKGSFSTLEIQRTEQGDSAMYLCASSLSGISYNEQFFGPGTRLTVL.

The gene calls are TRBV12-3 or TRBV12-4 and TRBJ2-5; TRBD2 agrees at 13 bases. V shed 6 bases, J shed 2 bases, and the junction held 3 bases outside the gene matches. The CDR3 length is 15 residues. CDR3 DNA sequence: TGTGCCAGCAGGGGACTAGCGGGACTTCAAGAGACCCAGTACTTC. Translated, it gives CASRGLAGLQETQYF.

V gene TRBV29-1 combines with J gene TRBJ2-7; 7 bases agree with TRBD2. Germline V CDR1 and CDR2: SQVTM, ANQGSEA. After removal of 3 bases from V and 3 bases from J, the junction contained 8 bases not matched to a gene. CDR3 length: 14 residues. CDR3 sequence (DNA): TGCAGCGTTGAGGGGGGACTAAACAACTACGAGCAGTACTTC. Translation gives CSVEGGLNNYEQYF.

In this sample, this clonotype turned up a few times. This chain connects TRBV10-2 to TRBJ2-3; D unresolved. The CDR3 contains 13 residues. Germline CDR1 and CDR2: WSHSY and SAAADI. Trimming shortened V by 7 bases and J by 1 base, and 9 bases separated the two germline ends. DNA for the CDR3: TGCGCCAGCACAGGACGCCGCACAGATACGCAGTATTTT. As protein: CASTGRRTDTQYF.

Concerning this clonotype: Germline is not matched at one junction end, which may reflect a read error. The chain combines TRBV3-1 with TRBJ1-1, with D perhaps TRBD1 (5 bases). The CDR3 extends over 14 amino acids. CDR1 is LGHDT and CDR2 is YNNKEL in the germline V gene (reference sequence). The CDR3 protein is CATSQVRGNTEAFF. CDR3 DNA sequence: TGTGCCACCAGCCAAGTTAGGGGGAACACTGAAGCTTTCTTT.

This clonotype has just a few counts. The chain uses TRBV4-1 and TRBJ2-2; D remains ambiguous. From germline, CDR1 is MGHRA and CDR2 YSYEKL. The CDR3 length is 15 residues. V lost 2 bases and J lost 0, with 7 bases in between. The CDR3, as DNA: TGCGCCAGCAGCCAAATCTACGCGAACACCGGGGAGCTGTTTTTT. It yields the protein CASSQIYANTGELFF.

As DNA, the CDR3 is TGCAGCGTTGGGTTTGAGGAGCAGTTCTTC. Translation: CSVGFEEQFF. The rearrangement joins TRBV29-1 to TRBJ2-1; D gene ambiguous. V dropped 4 bases and J dropped 10 bases, with 8 bases sitting between them. CDR1 and CDR2 (germline): SQVTM, ANQGSEA. This CDR3 spans 10 amino acids.

Points on this clonotype: This may stem from a read error, because a much larger clone lies one nucleotide away. The CDR3 loop is CASTGLDSYNEKFF. The DNA for the CDR3 is TGTGCCAGCACCGGGCTAGACTCCTACAATGAGAAGTTCTTC. V usage is TRBV6-1 and J usage is TRBJ2-1; no reliable D call. CDR1 MNHNS and CDR2 SASEGT come from the germline V gene. The CDR3 spans 14 residues.

V and J are TRBV28 and TRBJ2-7; TRBD1 is a possible D gene (7 bases). Germline CDR1 is MDHEN and CDR2 is SYDVKM. CDR3 length equals 14 residues. V lost 6 bases and J lost 5, with 17 bases in between. The CDR3 nucleotides are TGTGCCAGCAGAGGGGGCGGGGAGACCCACGAGCAGTACTTC. It translates to CASRGGGETHEQYF.

The J gene is TRBJ1-4, the V gene TRBV7-9; 7 positions agree with TRBD1. With 5 bases clipped from V and 7 bases from J, the junction kept 7 bases outside the gene matches. Germline V gene lookup returns CDR1 SEHNR and CDR2 FQNEAQ (reference sequence). CDR3 size: 14 residues. The DNA for the CDR3 is TGTGCCAGCAGCCGACAGGGACGCGTTGAAAAACTGTTTTTT. Translation gives CASSRQGRVEKLFF.

This clonotype was recorded at least ten times. The V and J genes are TRBV10-3 and TRBJ1-2, with TRBD1 identical over 9 bases. Germline V CDR1 and CDR2: ENHRY, SYGVKD. The CDR3 is 14 residues long. The ends lost 3 bases at V and 6 bases at J; junction bases unmatched: 5. The DNA for the CDR3 is TGTGCCATCAGTGATCGACAGGGGGGCGATGGCTACACCTTC. Encoded protein: CAISDRQGGDGYTF.

The sample holds many counts of this clonotype. The rearrangement links TRBV2 to TRBJ1-5; D gene uncertain. The germline V gene encodes CDR1 SNHLY and CDR2 FYNNEI. V gave up 7 bases and J gave up 5 bases, with 21 bases separating them. The CDR3 extends over 16 amino acids. CDR3 nucleotides: TGTGCCAGCACCTTGACGTGGGGAAGCGGCGATCAGCCCCAGCATTTT. Protein product: CASTLTWGSGDQPQHF.

This chain connects TRBV6-6 to TRBJ2-2; 9 bases align to TRBD1. Germline trimming cut 2 bases from V and 6 bases from J; bases unmatched to any gene: 19. This CDR3 region has 20 residues. Germline V gene data show CDR1 as MNHNY and CDR2 as SVGAGI (reference sequence). DNA for the CDR3: TGTGCCAGCAGTTACCCGGCGGTCAAATGGACAGGGGAAGGGGCCGGGGAGCTGTTTTTT. It is translated as CASSYPAVKWTGEGAGELFF.

This clonotype has just a few counts. The rearrangement uses TRBV7-3 and TRBJ2-6, with D unresolved. This CDR3 is built from 15 residues. Trimming took 0 bases from V and 0 from J, leaving 3 bases between them. Germline CDR1 is SGHTA and CDR2 is FQGTGA. The CDR3 is CASSLTVSGANVLTF. CDR3 coding DNA: TGTGCCAGCAGCTTAACCGTCTCTGGGGCCAACGTCCTGACTTTC. Looking up the rest from reference TRBV7-3 and TRBJ2-6 gives the full variable domain: GAGVSQTPSNKVTEKGKYVELRCDPISGHTALYWYRQSLGQGPEFLIYFQGTGAADDSGLPNDRFFAVRPEGSVSTLKIQRTERGDSAVYLCASSLTVSGANVLTFGAGSRLTVL.